This T cell receptor beta chain was recorded in a study of cytomegalovirus exposure and HLA in healthy donors. The CDR3 has 13 residues. Germline values: CDR1 PRHDT, CDR2 FYEKMQ (reference sequence). V lost 2 bases and J lost 0, with 4 bases in between. Vbeta (60) and Jbeta (13) primers were used in the PCR. Assay used: immunoSEQ multiplex PCR; TCRdb lists only in-frame clones, some missing. The repertoire consists of over 100,000 clones, with roughly 70% occurring once and the leading ten covering roughly 8.4%. The sequence came from a man aged 25 to 40 in good health and CMV-seropositive. V and J are TRBV13 and TRBJ1-1; D remains ambiguous. Sequenced sample: PBMCs. The CDR3 region is CASSLTVNTEAFF. The CDR3 DNA reads as TGTGCCAGCAGCTTAACAGTGAACACTGAAGCTTTCTTT.